These 10 T cell receptor beta chains originate from one sample sequenced in a study of T cell responses to AZD1222 COVID-19 vaccine. The data were produced by immunoSEQ multiplex PCR, yet TCRdb's version contains in-frame clones alone and is incomplete. The sample consists of about 150,000 clones, more than 85% of them appearing once. This material consisted of peripheral blood, taken 28 days after the second AZD1222 dose. Receptors were obtained from an adult who received the AZD1222 COVID-19 vaccine.

The chain couples TRBV6-2 or TRBV6-3 to TRBJ2-7; 7 bases line up with TRBD2. Germline V lookup: CDR1 MNHEY, CDR2 SVGEGT. The CDR3 is 16 amino acids. Trimming removed 3 bases from V and 2 bases from J; junction bases left unmatched: 10. The CDR3 DNA is TGTGCCAGCAGTTATCGGACCGGGGAGGGGACCTACGAGCAGTACTTC. Encoded protein: CASSYRTGEGTYEQYF.

The V gene is TRBV19, the J gene TRBJ2-2; D may be TRBD1 or TRBD2 (5 bases each). V lost 6 bases and J lost 1, with 18 bases in between. CDR1 is LNHDA and CDR2 is SQIVND in the germline V gene (reference sequence). The CDR3 sequence is 17 residues long. CDR3 DNA: TGTGCCAGTAGGATAATCGCCGGGACCGTGAACACCGGGGAGCTGTTTTTT. Translation: CASRIIAGTVNTGELFF.

V and J are TRBV18 and TRBJ1-3; tentative D call: TRBD1 (5 bases). V gave up 3 bases and J gave up 4 bases, with 10 bases separating them. The germline CDR1 and CDR2 sequences are KGHSH and LQKENI. This CDR3 is built from 14 residues. The CDR3 loop reads CASSPRGVGNTIYF. The DNA for the CDR3 is TGTGCCAGCTCACCGAGGGGCGTCGGAAACACCATATATTTT.

This clone has a handful of counts. The genes are TRBV4-2 and TRBJ2-2, with D unresolved. The V end lost 0 bases, the J end lost 0 bases, and 11 bases lay between the germline ends. The germline V gene has CDR1 LGHNA and CDR2 YNFKEQ. The CDR3 loop spans 17 amino acids. The DNA of the CDR3 is TGTGCCAGCAGCCAAGAAGGGCTTCGCGCGAACACCGGGGAGCTGTTTTTT. This translates into CASSQEGLRANTGELFF.

The chain employs TRBV14 and TRBJ2-3; 9 bases match TRBD1. Germline CDR1 is SGHDN and CDR2 is FVKESK. The CDR3 runs 20 residues. With V trimmed by 4 bases and J by 1 base, 18 bases remained unmatched. The CDR3 protein is CASSPTMGQGLWRGTDTQYF. CDR3 coding DNA: TGTGCCAGCAGCCCCACCATGGGACAGGGTCTCTGGAGGGGCACAGATACGCAGTATTTT. The full variable domain, in which reference TRBV14 and TRBJ2-3 provide the parts outside the CDR3, is EAGVTQFPSHSVIEKGQTVTLRCDPISGHDNLYWYRRVMGKEIKFLLHFVKESKQDESGMPNNRFLAERTGGTYSTLKVQPAELEDSGVYFCASSPTMGQGLWRGTDTQYFGPGTRLTVL.

This chain uses TRBV12-3 or TRBV12-4 with TRBJ1-6; 10 nucleotides match TRBD1. V trimming: 6 bases; J trimming: 11 bases; junction bases outside the gene matches: 4. This CDR3 contains 13 residues. CDR3 coding DNA: TGTGCCAGCAGCCGGGACAGGGGAGCACCCCTCCACTTT. Its protein product is CASSRDRGAPLHF.

The J gene is TRBJ2-3, the V gene TRBV10-3, with D hard to call. The length of the CDR3 is 13 residues. The V end lost 8 bases, the J end lost 1 base, and 10 bases lay between the germline ends. Germline V gives CDR1 ENHRY, CDR2 SYGVKD. The DNA for the CDR3 is TGTGCCATCGAGGATCAGGGCACAGATACGCAGTATTTT. Its translation: CAIEDQGTDTQYF.

The rearrangement joins TRBV18 to TRBJ2-7, with 8 bases matching TRBD1. Trimming at V came to 4 bases and at J to 3 bases, leaving 8 bases not matched to a gene. This CDR3 is 15 amino acids long. Germline V lookup: CDR1 KGHSH, CDR2 LQKENI. CDR3 loop: CASSRLSGGIYEQYF. As DNA, the CDR3 is TGTGCCAGCTCACGGCTTTCAGGGGGCATCTACGAGCAGTACTTC.

V gene TRBV27 combines with J gene TRBJ2-3; D could derive from TRBD1 or TRBD2 (5 bases each). From germline, CDR1 is MNHEY and CDR2 SMNVEV (reference sequence). V was cut by 5 bases and J by 1 base, with 10 bases left in between. There are 14 residues in the CDR3. CDR3 protein: CASSLRDGTDTQYF. CDR3 nucleotide sequence: TGTGCCAGCAGTCTTCGGGACGGCACAGATACGCAGTATTTT.

V and J are TRBV18 and TRBJ1-1; TRBD1 matches 7 bases. Per germline, CDR1 KGHSH and CDR2 LQKENI. With V trimmed by 4 bases and J by 4 bases, 15 bases remained unmatched. The CDR3 is made up of 17 amino acids. CDR3 region: CASSLTAGQRGGTEAFF. CDR3 bases: TGTGCCAGCTCACTTACCGCGGGACAGCGGGGGGGCACTGAAGCTTTCTTT.